This TCR beta chain is from a study of human T cells and chemical hapten exposure. The wider study: Diphenylcyclopropenone was administered weekly to the scalp of patients throughout the roughly 25-week study.

Source study methods: The median was roughly 100,000 TCRs per sample, ranging 23,224 to 690,600. From the RACE reads, TCRdb called clonotypes with MiXCR, one entry per CDR3 protein. TCRdb assigned the V and J calls; the authors' analysis was not used. The top ten hold under 8.5% of the sample, which has roughly 190,000 distinct CDR3 sequences, approximately 20% seen once. Study-wide results and limits: Expanded TCR sets contained significantly more large CDR3 similarity clusters than controls.

Sample time point: patch test 1, 2 weeks after DPC sensitization. Sample treatment: therapeutic diphenylcyclopropenone sensitization with weekly scalp DPC. The starting material, unfractionated whole blood, was used for total RNA extraction. V dropped 7 bases and J dropped 1 base, with 19 bases sitting between them. The germline CDR1 and CDR2 sequences are MNHNS and SASEGT. The CDR3 contains 16 residues. This clonotype was observed at least ten times. The antigen is not known. V usage is TRBV6-1 and J usage is TRBJ1-1; D is possibly TRBD1 (6 bases). The sample here was whole blood, taken in connection with sensitization to the hapten diphenylcyclopropenone (DPC). This sequence was found in a woman aged 45-60 years with alopecia areata. Some clones in this sample may be carry-over from other donors' samples. The CDR3 coding sequence is TGTGCCAGCAACCCCCTCACACAGGGTTGGAACACTGAAGCTTTCTTT. This translates into CASNPLTQGWNTEAFF.